Below are 30 T cell receptor beta chains sequenced from a single sample in a study of Ad26.COV2.S vaccination and SARS-CoV-2 variants. Treatment defined: some 19 received Ad26.COV2.S at low or high dose, single or two shots; a few received placebo; per-sample allocation not given. The investigators took samples on day 63 after the first vaccine or placebo injection. Libraries were prepared by immunoSEQ multiplex PCR; TCRdb keeps only in-frame clonotypes and omits some of them. The data hold 350,000 to 600,000 clones, with about nine tenths observed a single time. Material: peripheral blood, obtained in a trial of Ad26.COV2.S vaccine versus placebo. The origin of the receptors is a person between 18 and 60 years old who received the Ad26.COV2.S COVID-19 vaccine or a placebo.

This clone was seen only once. The chain is built from TRBV10-3 and TRBJ2-1; D may be TRBD1 (6 bases). The ends were cut back, 8 bases at V and 4 bases at J, with 9 bases in the middle. Germline values: CDR1 ENHRY, CDR2 SYGVKD. CDR3 size: 12 residues. The CDR3 loop reads CAIGGRYNEQFF. The DNA of the CDR3 is TGTGCCATCGGGGGCCGATACAATGAGCAGTTCTTC.

This clone was counted only a few times. The V gene is TRBV7-8, the J gene TRBJ2-1; D gene ambiguous. Germline CDR1 SGHVS, CDR2 FQNEAQ. V lost 5 bases, J lost 2 bases, and 13 bases lay in between. The CDR3 loop spans 15 amino acids. The CDR3 DNA follows: TGTGCCAGCAGCCGTGACCCCTTCACCTACAATGAGCAGTTCTTC. This encodes CASSRDPFTYNEQFF. Full variable domain (remainder filled in from reference TRBV7-8 and TRBJ2-1): GAGVSQSPRYKVAKRGQDVALRCDPISGHVSLFWYQQALGQGPEFLTYFQNEAQLDKSGLPSDRFFAERPEGSVSTLKIQRTQQEDSAVYLCASSRDPFTYNEQFFGPGTRLTVL.

The genes are TRBV28 and TRBJ2-5; no clear D gene. The germline V gene encodes CDR1 MDHEN and CDR2 SYDVKM. The CDR3 loop spans 14 amino acids. V was cut by 2 bases and J by 3 bases, with 10 bases left in between. CDR3 bases: TGTGCCAGCAGTTTAGGGTTAGGAGAAGAGACCCAGTACTTC. Protein: CASSLGLGEETQYF.

The chain combines TRBV18 with TRBJ1-1; 7 nucleotides align to TRBD1. Trimming removed 3 bases from V and 0 bases from J; junction bases left unmatched: 4. The germline V gene encodes CDR1 KGHSH and CDR2 LQKENI. This CDR3 comprises 15 residues. For the CDR3, the DNA is TGTGCCAGCTCACCTTATGGACAGGTGAACACTGAAGCTTTCTTT. The encoded protein is CASSPYGQVNTEAFF.

The J gene is TRBJ2-5, the V gene TRBV6-5; 7 bases are shared with TRBD1. This CDR3 comprises 14 residues. Germline CDR1 and CDR2: MNHEY and SVGAGI. V was clipped by 7 bases and J by 5 bases; unmatched bases: 10. For the CDR3, the DNA is TGTGCCAGCACCGGGGACAGCGACCCGGAGACCCAGTACTTC. It codes for CASTGDSDPETQYF.

In its sample, this clone was seen once. Other DNA variants within this sample encode the same CDR3. The rearrangement joins TRBV6-5 to TRBJ1-1; D may be TRBD1 (6 bases). The V end was cut by 5 bases, the J end by 1 base, with 8 bases between. The CDR3 spans 13 residues. Germline CDR1 reads MNHEY; CDR2 reads SVGAGI. The CDR3 DNA reads TGTGCCAGCAGTCGGACAGCGAACACTGAAGCTTTCTTT. Its protein is CASSRTANTEAFF.

This chain joins TRBV24-1 and TRBJ1-6; D is ambiguous. The CDR3 totals 15 residues. Germline CDR1 KGHDR, CDR2 SFDVKD. Trimming removed 5 bases at V and 5 bases at J, with 12 bases between. DNA for the CDR3: TGTGCCACCAGTGTAGAGGGTTTCCATAATTCACCCCTCCACTTT. Encoded protein: CATSVEGFHNSPLHF.

Notes on this clone: Other nucleotide sequences in the sample specify the same CDR3. The J gene is TRBJ2-7, the V gene TRBV7-2; D gene uncertain. The V gene's germline CDR1 is SGHTA and CDR2 FQGNSA. This CDR3 region has 15 residues. Trimming left V 1 base short and J 0 bases short, with 10 bases between. DNA of the CDR3: TGTGCCAGCAGCTTAGGGCCGGGCAGCTCCTACGAGCAGTACTTC. Translation gives CASSLGPGSSYEQYF.

This rearrangement joins TRBV2 to TRBJ1-1; D is perhaps TRBD1 (5 bases). V lost 2 bases to trimming and J lost 4 bases, with 11 bases between them. Germline CDR1 and CDR2: SNHLY and FYNNEI. The CDR3 consists of 14 residues. In nucleotides, the CDR3 is TGTGCCAGCAGTGAAACAGGATATGGCACTGAAGCTTTCTTT. Its translation: CASSETGYGTEAFF. Combining the CDR3 with reference TRBV2 and TRBJ1-1 gives the whole variable domain EPEVTQTPSHQVTQMGQEVILRCVPISNHLYFYWYRQILGQKVEFLVSFYNNEISEKSEIFDDQFSVERPDGSNFTLKIRSTKLEDSAMYFCASSETGYGTEAFFGQGTRLTVV.

The rearrangement joins TRBV27 to TRBJ1-6; D is unclear. This CDR3 has 16 amino acids. Trimming took 0 bases from V and 7 from J, leaving 13 bases between them. CDR1 is MNHEY, CDR2 SMNVEV, per germline (reference sequence). The CDR3 DNA reads as TGTGCCAGCAGTTTATCGGGCTTGGCAGTAAATTCACCCCTCCACTTT. This gives the protein CASSLSGLAVNSPLHF.

The CDR3 DNA reads as TGTGCCAGCAGCGCCCCGGGACTAGCGGACCTTAATGAGCAGTTCTTC. Translation gives CASSAPGLADLNEQFF. The rearrangement joins TRBV11-2 to TRBJ2-1, with 11 bases identical to TRBD2. Germline V lookup: CDR1 SGHAT, CDR2 FQNNGV. The CDR3 is 16 amino acids. Unmatched junction bases numbered 10, after V lost 5 bases and J lost 7 bases.

This clone was detected only a few times. The chain links TRBV28 to TRBJ1-6; no clear D gene. There are 15 residues in the CDR3. The germline V gene encodes CDR1 MDHEN and CDR2 SYDVKM. V lost 2 bases and J 11 bases, leaving 16 bases between the germline ends. The CDR3, as DNA: TGTGCCAGCAGTTTAACGGGGTTTCAAAATCCACCCCTCCACTTT. The encoded protein is CASSLTGFQNPPLHF. Based on the CDR3 plus reference TRBV28 and TRBJ1-6, the full variable domain is DVKVTQSSRYLVKRTGEKVFLECVQDMDHENMFWYRQDPGLGLRLIYFSYDVKMKEKGDIPEGYSVSREKKERFSLILESASTNQTSMYLCASSLTGFQNPPLHFGNGTRLTVT.

The V gene is TRBV18, the J gene TRBJ2-3; 13 nucleotides agree with TRBD2. CDR1 is KGHSH, CDR2 LQKENI, per germline. CDR3 length equals 15 residues. V lost 3 bases, J lost 5 bases, and 2 bases stayed unmatched. CDR3 nucleotide sequence: TGTGCCAGCTCACCCACTAGCGGGAGGGGAGATACGCAGTATTTT. This encodes CASSPTSGRGDTQYF. The whole variable domain, remainder taken from reference TRBV18 and TRBJ2-3, is NAGVMQNPRHLVRRRGQEARLRCSPMKGHSHVYWYRQLPEEGLKFMVYLQKENIIDESGMPKERFSAEFPKEGPSILRIQQVVRGDSAAYFCASSPTSGRGDTQYFGPGTRLTVL.

The rearrangement links TRBV7-3 to TRBJ2-2; TRBD1 aligns across 12 bases. With 5 bases clipped from V and 11 bases from J, the junction kept 12 bases outside the gene matches. Germline CDR1 reads SGHTA; CDR2 reads FQGTGA. This CDR3 comprises 16 residues. CDR3 DNA sequence: TGTGCCAGCAGCCATACACGACCGGGACAGGGGGCTGAGCTGTTTTTT. Its translation: CASSHTRPGQGAELFF. The variable domain in full, with the rest retrieved from reference TRBV7-3 and TRBJ2-2, is GAGVSQTPSNKVTEKGKYVELRCDPISGHTALYWYRQSLGQGPEFLIYFQGTGAADDSGLPNDRFFAVRPEGSVSTLKIQRTERGDSAVYLCASSHTRPGQGAELFFGEGSRLTVL.

J is TRBJ2-5 and V is TRBV28; 7 positions match TRBD2. The ends lost 10 bases at V and 3 bases at J; junction bases unmatched: 8. The germline V gene encodes CDR1 MDHEN and CDR2 SYDVKM. CDR3 length equals 13 residues. The CDR3 here is CATTDGGEETQYF. The CDR3 DNA follows: TGTGCCACCACTGATGGGGGGGAAGAGACCCAGTACTTC.

The V and J genes are TRBV6-5 and TRBJ1-2, with D possibly being TRBD1 (5 bases). Germline CDR1 MNHEY, CDR2 SVGAGI. The CDR3 covers 13 residues. V lost 6 bases to trimming and J lost 7 bases, with 15 bases between them. The CDR3 loop reads CASREVRDVGYTF. The CDR3 DNA is TGTGCCAGCAGGGAGGTCAGGGATGTTGGCTACACCTTC.

This clone was observed a handful of times. V usage is TRBV6-4 and J usage is TRBJ1-6, with D possibly being TRBD1 (6 bases). The CDR3 has 13 amino acids. The V gene lost 6 bases and the J gene lost 6 bases, with 9 bases spanning the gap. Germline V gives CDR1 MRHNA, CDR2 SNTAGT. CDR3 nucleotide sequence: TGTGCCAGCAGCGCGGACAGTAATTCACCCCTCCACTTT. This sequence encodes CASSADSNSPLHF.

This sequence joins TRBV19 and TRBJ2-2; 7 bases map to TRBD1. The CDR3 totals 14 residues. The V segment lost 2 bases and the J segment 6 bases; nucleotides outside the gene matches: 3. Germline V gives CDR1 LNHDA, CDR2 SQIVND (reference sequence). The CDR3 DNA follows: TGTGCCAGTAGTATATCCCAGGGGGCCGGGGAGCTGTTTTTT. This codes for CASSISQGAGELFF.

The chain combines TRBV29-1 with TRBJ1-2, with 10 positions matching TRBD1. V lost 4 bases and J lost 8; bases outside the gene matches: 4. Germline loops: CDR1 SQVTM, CDR2 ANQGSEA. The CDR3 spans 12 residues. CDR3 DNA sequence: TGCAGCGTTGGACAGGGGGCGAGGGGCTACACCTTC. Its translation: CSVGQGARGYTF.

The chain uses TRBV29-1 and TRBJ2-1; unclear D gene. This CDR3 is built from 13 residues. Looked up from germline, CDR1 is SQVTM and CDR2 is ANQGSEA. Trimming took 6 bases from V and 7 from J, leaving 16 bases between them. CDR3 in DNA: TGCAGCGTGAGTAGCCGGTTTGATAATGAGCAGTTCTTC. Translation gives CSVSSRFDNEQFF.

The chain employs TRBV6-1 and TRBJ1-3; D call uncertain. Germline CDR1 reads MNHNS; CDR2 reads SASEGT. The CDR3 extends over 15 amino acids. The germline V and J ends were trimmed by 3 bases and 0 bases, with 9 bases remaining between them. The CDR3 nucleotides read TGTGCCAGCAGTGAGGGCCCGAGCTCTGGAAACACCATATATTTT. This encodes CASSEGPSSGNTIYF.

The chain uses TRBV6-1 and TRBJ2-7, with 10 bases matching TRBD1. Germline loops: CDR1 MNHNS, CDR2 SASEGT. The CDR3 loop spans 14 amino acids. With V trimmed by 3 bases and J by 6 bases, 5 bases remained unmatched. The CDR3 region is CASSEPGQGSEQYF. As DNA, the CDR3 is TGTGCCAGCAGTGAGCCGGGACAGGGGTCCGAGCAGTACTTC.

CDR3 sequence: CASSGSGVGELFF. The CDR3 DNA reads as TGTGCCAGCAGCGGGAGCGGCGTCGGGGAGCTGTTTTTT. This rearrangement joins TRBV9 to TRBJ2-2; the D gene is possibly TRBD2 (5 bases). Germline-derived CDR1 and CDR2 are SGDLS and YYNGEE. The ends were cut back, 3 bases at V and 7 bases at J, with 10 bases in the middle. The CDR3 loop spans 13 amino acids.

This chain links TRBV6-6 with TRBJ1-5; tentative D call: TRBD1 (5 bases). The CDR3 has 14 residues. Germline CDR1 and CDR2: MNHNY and SVGAGI (reference sequence). Trimming cost V 5 bases and J 6 bases, with 14 bases left between them. CDR3 residues: CASSPTGYGQPQHF. The DNA for the CDR3 is TGTGCCAGCAGTCCCACAGGTTATGGTCAGCCCCAGCATTTT.

This chain uses TRBV27 with TRBJ2-1, with D perhaps matching TRBD2 (6 bases). The CDR3 is 15 residues long. CDR1 is MNHEY, CDR2 SMNVEV, per germline (reference sequence). V was pared by 6 bases and J by 5 bases, with 17 bases between. The CDR3 sequence is CASSTLAYLNNEQFF. CDR3 nucleotides: TGTGCCAGCAGCACCCTAGCGTACCTTAACAATGAGCAGTTCTTC.

CDR3 coding DNA: TGTGCCTGGAGGGGACAGGGAATCTATGGCTACACCTTC. Protein product: CAWRGQGIYGYTF. This rearrangement joins TRBV30 to TRBJ1-2; 9 positions agree with TRBD1. The CDR3 loop spans 13 amino acids. Germline V lookup: CDR1 GTSNPN, CDR2 SVGIG (reference sequence). Trimming at V came to 3 bases and at J to 4 bases, leaving 3 bases not matched to a gene.

A single count supports this clone. The chain couples TRBV24-1 to TRBJ2-1, with TRBD2 matching 11 bases. From germline, CDR1 is KGHDR and CDR2 SFDVKD. The CDR3 has 14 amino acids. V shed 8 bases, J shed 6 bases, and the junction held 5 bases outside the gene matches. The CDR3 DNA follows: TGTGCCACCACCGGGACTAGCGGCCCCAATGAGCAGTTCTTC. Translated: CATTGTSGPNEQFF.

As for this clone: Other nucleotide sequences in the sample specify the same CDR3. The V and J genes are TRBV18 and TRBJ2-7; D unclear. V lost 3 bases to trimming and J lost 0 bases, with 6 bases between them. Germline V lookup: CDR1 KGHSH, CDR2 LQKENI. This CDR3 has 13 amino acids. CDR3 sequence (DNA): TGTGCCAGCTCACCGCCGTCCTCCTACGAGCAGTACTTC. It codes for CASSPPSSYEQYF.

Points on this clone: The germline gene is not matched at one end of the junction; a read error may be the cause. The rearrangement uses TRBV28 and TRBJ2-7, with TRBD2 matching 12 bases. Germline V gene lookup returns CDR1 MDHEN and CDR2 SYDVKM. This CDR3 has 12 amino acids. This chain's CDR3 is CASSVQTSGSHF. CDR3 DNA: TGTGCCAGCAGTGTCCAGACTAGCGGGAGCCACTTC.

This clone was seen once. The chain has TRBV28 and TRBJ2-1; tentatively, D is TRBD2 (5 bases). Between the trimmed V and J ends, which lost 6 bases and 6 bases, there was a span of 18 bases. The CDR3 is 15 amino acids. The germline gives CDR1 MDHEN, CDR2 SYDVKM. The CDR3 is CASSAQTAGGNEQFF. The CDR3 DNA follows: TGTGCCAGCAGCGCCCAAACGGCGGGTGGCAATGAGCAGTTCTTC.